This T cell receptor beta chain was obtained from a study of radiotherapy plus CTLA-4 blockade in lung cancer. Study as a whole: Objective responses were observed in 15% to 20% of patients, and disease control was achieved by approximately 30%. The study, taken as a whole, reports: Clones derived from tumor TCRs expanded in blood after radiotherapy plus ipilimumab.

This clone was counted a single time. The antigen remains undetermined. The germline V gene encodes CDR1 MNHNS and CDR2 SASEGT. V trimming: 6 bases; J trimming: 4 bases; junction bases outside the gene matches: 3. This CDR3 comprises 13 residues. The table came from immunoSEQ multiplex PCR; TCRdb's copy has only in-frame clones and leaves some out. This repertoire shows more than 65,000 clones, around 83% found once; its top ten account for more than 0.65%. The receptor comes from a human donor with non-small cell lung cancer who had stable disease on radiotherapy plus ipilimumab. The V and J genes are TRBV6-1 and TRBJ1-5; TRBD1 aligns across 7 bases. Material: peripheral blood, obtained from a patient treated with radiotherapy plus ipilimumab. The CDR3 reads CASRATGNQPQHF. For the CDR3, the DNA is TGTGCCAGCAGGGCGACAGGGAATCAGCCCCAGCATTTT.